One T cell receptor (beta chain) is described in this entry. This entry is derived from a study of blood T cell repertoires in COVID-19. V shed 0 bases and J shed 4 bases, with 6 bases lying between them. The CDR3 runs to 13 residues. The germline gives CDR1 LNHNV, CDR2 YYDKDF (reference sequence). Profiled with immunoSEQ multiplex PCR; TCRdb holds only in-frame clones, not every one. The sample has about 280,000 clones, around 85% seen once. The clonotype was recovered from a man in his forties or fifties with active or convalescent COVID-19. The V call is TRBV15, the J call TRBJ1-2; no definite D call. Sequences were obtained from peripheral blood. CDR3 coding DNA: TGTGCCACCAGCAGAGATCCAGTCTATGGCTACACCTTC. This encodes CATSRDPVYGYTF. The full variable domain, with the rest looked up from reference TRBV15 and TRBJ1-2, is DAMVIQNPRYQVTQFGKPVTLSCSQTLNHNVMYWYQQKSSQAPKLLFHYYDKDFNNEADTPDNFQSRRPNTSFCFLDIRSPGLGDTAMYLCATSRDPVYGYTFGSGTRLTVV.